This record covers a single T cell receptor beta chain. The sample is drawn from a study of CD8 T cells in Susac syndrome. When the RNA was reverse transcribed, random hexamers were used with an input of about 0.5 to 1 ug. The amplification used immunoSEQ multiplex PCR on TCR beta CDR3; it spanned 54 Vbeta and 13 Jbeta. TCRdb reprocessed the immunoSEQ multiplex PCR reads with MiXCR, giving one entry per CDR3 protein. This table has 190,000 or so distinct CDR3 sequences, 90% to 95% appearing once. TEMRA cells were FACS-enriched, and CD8+ and CD4+ T cells were isolated negatively. The sequencing sample was made of CD4+ T cells from PBMCs. The sequence derives from a human donor with multiple sclerosis.

The CDR3 sequence: CASSLGGGGGYTF. The CDR3 DNA follows: TGCGCCAGCAGCTTAGGGGGAGGAGGTGGCTACACCTTC. J is TRBJ1-2 and V is TRBV5-1; weak D call: TRBD1 (6 bases). Germline CDR1 is SGHRS and CDR2 is YFSETQ. V lost 2 bases and J lost 7, with 12 bases in between. The CDR3 has 13 amino acids.